The clone carrying this T cell receptor (beta chain) turned up a few times. Its antigen remains unknown. RNA transcripts provided the source from which TCR beta CDR3 regions were amplified. The TCR CDR3 first-round RT-PCR relied on the HTBI primer set. TCRdb re-derived calls from the multiplex PCR reads in MiXCR, one entry per CDR3 protein. This table holds fewer than 550,000 distinct CDR3 sequences, approximately 15% found once. Trimming took off 3 bases at V and 6 bases at J, with 11 bases between the two ends. This CDR3 has 12 amino acids. Germline CDR1 is SQVTM and CDR2 is ANQGSEA. The data were obtained in a study of T cells in Graves' hyperthyroidism and ophthalmopathy. Overall study context: Peripheral blood draws took place at initial diagnosis, ahead of any treatment. Study-level findings and limits: The majority of expanded thyroid clonotypes above 0.001 also appeared in blood. Patients with ophthalmopathy were separated from those with stable hyperthyroidism by a 13 V-J model.

The sample was blood. The chain is built from TRBV29-1 and TRBJ1-2; a weak D match, TRBD1 (5 bases). The source of this sequence is a woman under 30 with Graves' hyperthyroidism. The CDR3 region is CSVDDSGHGYTF. CDR3 sequence (DNA): TGCAGCGTTGATGACAGCGGACATGGCTACACCTTC.